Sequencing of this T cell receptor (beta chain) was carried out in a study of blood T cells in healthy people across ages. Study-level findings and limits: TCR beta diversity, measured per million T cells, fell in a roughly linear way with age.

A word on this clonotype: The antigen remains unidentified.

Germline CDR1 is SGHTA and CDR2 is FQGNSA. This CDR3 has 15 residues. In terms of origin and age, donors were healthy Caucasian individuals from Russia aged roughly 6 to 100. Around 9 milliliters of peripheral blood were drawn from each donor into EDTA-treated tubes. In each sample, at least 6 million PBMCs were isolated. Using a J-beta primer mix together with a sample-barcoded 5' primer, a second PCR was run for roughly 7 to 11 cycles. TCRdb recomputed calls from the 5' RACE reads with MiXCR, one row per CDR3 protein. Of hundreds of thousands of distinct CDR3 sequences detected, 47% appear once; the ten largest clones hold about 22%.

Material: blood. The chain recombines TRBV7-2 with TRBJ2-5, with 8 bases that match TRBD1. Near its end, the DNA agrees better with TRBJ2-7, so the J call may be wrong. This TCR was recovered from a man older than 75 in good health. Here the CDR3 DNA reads TGTGCCAGCAGCTTAGGGGGACAGGCCCTGAACGAGCAGTACTTC. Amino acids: CASSLGGQALNEQYF.